Below, 22 T cell receptor beta chains from the same sample are listed, as sequenced in a study of shared clonotypes between healthy human individuals. Sequenced by immunoSEQ multiplex PCR; TCRdb stores in-frame clones only, minus some. The table lists approximately 95,000 clones, roughly 69% of them singletons. The sequencing input was memory CD8+ T cells sorted from blood. Described subset: CD45RO+ cells pooled with CCR7-negative TemRA cells. The source of these receptors is a man in his thirties or forties in good health.

The chain is built from TRBV10-1 and TRBJ2-5; D gene ambiguous. The CDR3 runs to 13 residues. Germline V gene sequence: CDR1 WNHNN, CDR2 SYGVQD (reference sequence). V was clipped by 2 bases and J by 6 bases, with 10 bases between them. The DNA for the CDR3 is TGCGCCAGCAGTGAGGGGGTGGAACAGACCCAGTACTTC. It encodes CASSEGVEQTQYF.

J is TRBJ2-5 and V is TRBV4-1; 7 nucleotides match TRBD1. This CDR3 is 17 amino acids long. The germline V gene encodes CDR1 MGHRA and CDR2 YSYEKL. V lost 1 base and J lost 0; bases outside the gene matches: 8. In DNA form, the CDR3 reads TGCGCCAGCAGCCAAGGGTTTCTTGGGACAGACCAAGAGACCCAGTACTTC. Amino acids: CASSQGFLGTDQETQYF.

This rearrangement joins TRBV18 to TRBJ2-1; D not resolved. V lost 3 bases and J 6 bases, leaving 9 bases between the germline ends. The CDR3 totals 13 residues. Germline V gives CDR1 KGHSH, CDR2 LQKENI. DNA of the CDR3: TGTGCCAGCTCACCGCAGTGGAGCAATGAGCAGTTCTTC. Its protein product is CASSPQWSNEQFF.

This clone was counted between two and nine times. The CDR3 protein is CASSQDSSGRFTGELFF. The CDR3 bases are TGCGCCAGCAGCCAAGACTCTAGCGGACGCTTCACCGGGGAGCTGTTTTTT. J is TRBJ2-2 and V is TRBV4-3, with TRBD2 matching over 7 bases. The CDR3 totals 17 residues. The ends lost 0 bases at V and 4 bases at J; junction bases unmatched: 8. The germline CDR1 and CDR2 sequences are LGHNA and YSLEER.

This clone has a handful of counts. This chain links TRBV28 with TRBJ2-4; no firm D call. The CDR3 contains 15 residues. Looked up from germline, CDR1 is MDHEN and CDR2 is SYDVKM. V lost 3 bases to trimming and J lost 2 bases, with 11 bases between them. The CDR3 DNA is TGTGCCAGCAGTTTGGAAGGCTTCCCCAAAAACATTCAGTACTTC. This sequence encodes CASSLEGFPKNIQYF. Full variable domain (missing parts from reference TRBV28 and TRBJ2-4): DVKVTQSSRYLVKRTGEKVFLECVQDMDHENMFWYRQDPGLGLRLIYFSYDVKMKEKGDIPEGYSVSREKKERFSLILESASTNQTSMYLCASSLEGFPKNIQYFGAGTRLSVL.

This clone appeared a few times. The chain combines TRBV4-1 with TRBJ2-7; the D gene is possibly TRBD2 (7 bases). In germline, CDR1 is MGHRA, CDR2 YSYEKL. Between the trimmed V and J ends, which lost 4 bases and 3 bases, there was a span of 16 bases. The CDR3 runs 15 residues. The CDR3 DNA sequence: TGCGCCAGCAGCCCGACCCAGGGAGGGGGCTACGAGCAGTACTTC. Its protein product is CASSPTQGGGYEQYF.

The V and J genes are TRBV28 and TRBJ1-5, with unresolved D. CDR1 and CDR2 (germline): MDHEN, SYDVKM. The CDR3 has 13 residues. Trimming took 2 bases from V and 3 from J, leaving 5 bases between them. Here the CDR3 DNA reads TGTGCCAGCAGTTTACAACCCAATCAGCCCCAGCATTTT. Translating gives CASSLQPNQPQHF.

This sequence joins TRBV4-3 and TRBJ2-1, with D possibly TRBD1 on 5 matching bases. There are 13 residues in the CDR3. CDR1 is LGHNA and CDR2 is YSLEER in the germline V gene. Trimming removed 6 bases at V and 2 bases at J, with 8 bases between. As DNA, the CDR3 is TGCGCCAGCAGTTGGGGCGCCTACAATGAGCAGTTCTTC. Translated, it gives CASSWGAYNEQFF.

This clone was recorded once. This chain uses TRBV6-6 with TRBJ2-3; D not resolved. The germline V gene has CDR1 MNHNY and CDR2 SVGAGI (reference sequence). The CDR3 loop spans 14 amino acids. Trimming took 5 bases from V and 6 from J, leaving 15 bases between them. The CDR3 coding sequence is TGTGCCAGCAGTCCTCCGGTGCTCGGGGATACGCAGTATTTT. It yields the protein CASSPPVLGDTQYF.

In this sample, this clone turned up many times. This rearrangement joins TRBV11-1 to TRBJ2-1, with 7 bases lining up with TRBD2. From germline, CDR1 is SGHAT and CDR2 FQDESV (reference sequence). The trim removed 5 bases at V and 5 bases at J, leaving 12 bases unmatched. The CDR3 consists of 16 residues. CDR3 sequence (DNA): TGTGCCAGCAGCCTAGGTCCCGGCGGGAGCCACAATGAGCAGTTCTTC. It is translated as CASSLGPGGSHNEQFF.

V and J are TRBV6-1 and TRBJ2-7, with no clear D. The CDR3 length is 17 residues. The ends were cut back, 3 bases at V and 0 bases at J, with 18 bases in the middle. Germline loops: CDR1 MNHNS, CDR2 SASEGT. The CDR3: CASSDAFRWRGSYEQYF. DNA of the CDR3: TGTGCCAGCAGTGACGCTTTTCGATGGCGAGGCTCCTACGAGCAGTACTTC.

The J gene is TRBJ2-7, the V gene TRBV7-9; D remains unclear. Germline lookup yields CDR1 SEHNR and CDR2 FQNEAQ (reference sequence). V was cut by 5 bases and J by 4 bases, with 21 bases left in between. This CDR3 spans 16 amino acids. The CDR3 region is CASSPRASAGEYEQYF. CDR3 bases: TGTGCCAGCAGCCCGAGAGCTAGTGCCGGAGAATACGAGCAGTACTTC.

The chain recombines TRBV5-4 with TRBJ2-5; TRBD1 agrees at 7 bases. CDR1 is SGHNT, CDR2 YYREEE, per germline (reference sequence). Losses at the gene ends were 4 bases for V and 2 bases for J; bases not matched to a gene: 14. CDR3 length: 17 residues. The CDR3 is CASSKVSSVTGQETQYF. The CDR3 region has the DNA TGTGCCAGCAGCAAGGTTTCTTCCGTGACAGGGCAAGAGACCCAGTACTTC. Together with reference TRBV5-4 and TRBJ2-5, the CDR3 gives the full variable domain: ETGVTQSPTHLIKTRGQQVTLRCSSQSGHNTVSWYQQALGQGPQFIFQYYREEENGRGNFPPRFSGLQFPNYSSELNVNALELDDSALYLCASSKVSSVTGQETQYFGPGTRLLVL.

The J gene is TRBJ2-1, the V gene TRBV18; no clear D. Germline-derived CDR1 and CDR2 are KGHSH and LQKENI. The CDR3 totals 10 residues. V was shortened by 6 bases and J by 7 bases, with 4 bases between the two germline ends. The CDR3 reads CASSGNEQFF. Here the CDR3 DNA reads TGTGCCAGCTCGGGTAATGAGCAGTTCTTC.

The chain employs TRBV5-1 and TRBJ2-5; tentatively, D is TRBD2 (6 bases). Germline V CDR1 and CDR2: SGHRS, YFSETQ. This CDR3 spans 13 amino acids. V dropped 5 bases and J dropped 1 base, with 9 bases sitting between them. CDR3 loop: CASSRETQETQYF. The CDR3 coding sequence is TGCGCCAGCAGTCGGGAGACCCAAGAGACCCAGTACTTC.

The rearrangement joins TRBV4-1 to TRBJ2-1; possibly TRBD1 for D (6 bases). CDR3 length: 15 residues. Germline CDR1 and CDR2: MGHRA and YSYEKL. V was cut by 2 bases and J by 4 bases, with 12 bases left in between. CDR3 loop: CASSQPGHEYNEQFF. The CDR3, as DNA: TGCGCCAGCAGCCAACCGGGACATGAATACAATGAGCAGTTCTTC.

V gene TRBV11-2 combines with J gene TRBJ2-7, with D possibly TRBD1 on 5 matching bases. Germline CDR1 SGHAT, CDR2 FQNNGV. Trimming pared 5 bases from V and 3 bases from J, leaving 14 bases between. The CDR3 has 14 amino acids. The CDR3 DNA is TGTGCCAGCAGCCGCGCGAACAGGAACTACGAGCAGTACTTC. It codes for CASSRANRNYEQYF.

V and J are TRBV1 and TRBJ1-2. TRBV1 is described as a pseudogene. The CDR3 is 14 amino acids. CDR3 amino acids: CTSSQGGDPYGYTF. DNA for the CDR3: TGCACCAGCAGCCAGGGAGGGGACCCCTATGGCTACACCTTC.

This rearrangement joins TRBV7-9 to TRBJ2-5; 13 nucleotides line up with TRBD2. CDR1 is SEHNR and CDR2 is FQNEAQ in the germline V gene (reference sequence). The CDR3 covers 16 residues. The J segment lost 2 bases and the V segment lost 3 bases, leaving 3 bases of the junction unmatched. CDR3 DNA: TGTGCCAGCAGCTTTATGGGACTAGCGGGGCAAGAGACCCAGTACTTC. Its protein product is CASSFMGLAGQETQYF.

The V gene is TRBV9, the J gene TRBJ2-7; D might be TRBD1 (5 bases). Trimming cost V 1 base and J 3 bases, with 26 bases left between them. This CDR3 has 19 residues. Germline loops: CDR1 SGDLS, CDR2 YYNGEE. The CDR3 is CASSVLYRPKTRKDYEQYF. DNA for the CDR3: TGTGCCAGCAGCGTATTATACAGGCCAAAAACACGAAAAGACTACGAGCAGTACTTC.

At least ten counts were recorded for this clone. The chain has TRBV9 and TRBJ1-5; D is unclear. V was shortened by 1 base and J by 5 bases, with 7 bases between the two germline ends. The germline CDR1 and CDR2 sequences are SGDLS and YYNGEE. CDR3 length equals 13 residues. CDR3 sequence reads: CASSVSGDQPQHF. CDR3 in DNA: TGTGCCAGCAGCGTATCTGGAGATCAGCCCCAGCATTTT.

This clone was counted between two and nine times. A much larger clone sits a single nucleotide away, making a read error possible. This CDR3 is also generated by other DNA sequences in the sample. V is TRBV6-6 and J is TRBJ2-7; TRBD2 aligns across 7 bases. V gave up 0 bases and J gave up 0 bases; unmatched junction bases: 5. This CDR3 has 16 residues. Germline V gene lookup returns CDR1 MNHNY and CDR2 SVGAGI (reference sequence). This chain's CDR3 is CASSYSGGVSSYEQYF. CDR3 coding DNA: TGTGCCAGCAGTTACTCGGGGGGGGTCAGCTCCTACGAGCAGTACTTC.